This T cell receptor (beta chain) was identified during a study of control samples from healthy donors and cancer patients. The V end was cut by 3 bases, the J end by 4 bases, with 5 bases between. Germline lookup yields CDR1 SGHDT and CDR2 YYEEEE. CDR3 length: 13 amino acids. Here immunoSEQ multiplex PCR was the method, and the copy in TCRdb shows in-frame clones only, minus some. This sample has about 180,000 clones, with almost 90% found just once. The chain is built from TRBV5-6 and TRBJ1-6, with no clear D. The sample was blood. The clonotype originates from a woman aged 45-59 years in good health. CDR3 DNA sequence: TGTGCCAGCAGCTCCTTTTATAATTCACCCCTCCACTTT. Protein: CASSSFYNSPLHF.